These T cell receptor beta chains were read from a single sample in a study of cytomegalovirus exposure and HLA in healthy donors. TCRdb's copy holds only in-frame clones and misses some; the assay was immunoSEQ multiplex PCR. The sample has 100,000 to 150,000 clones; around 88% are singletons. Material for sequencing was PBMCs. These receptors came from a man between 18 and 29 years old in good health and CMV-seronegative. The CDR3 runs from the conserved cysteine through the conserved F or W. Fields, in order: D gene, J gene, clone size, V gene, CDR3 DNA, CDR3 protein. The D gene is left open where the match is weak. Clone size is shown for a subset of rows, as once, few, many or a class of expanded clone.

TRBD1 TRBJ1-2 . TRBV30 TGTGCCTGGACCGCTTGGGACAGGGCCTATGGCTACACCTTC CAWTAWDRAYGYTF
TRBD2 TRBJ2-1 . TRBV5-1 TGCGCCAGCAGCGGGGGGGCCCCTAGAGCTAGCGGGGGTAACTACAATGAGCAGTTCTTC CASSGGAPRASGGNYNEQFF
. TRBJ1-6 . TRBV9 TGTGCCAGCAGCGAGCAAGGGGTTGGGTCACCCCTCCACTTT CASSEQGVGSPLHF
TRBD1 TRBJ2-1 . TRBV5-8 TGTGCCAGCAACTTGGGGGCCGGGACAGGGTCGTTGCATGAGCAGTTCTTC CASNLGAGTGSLHEQFF
. TRBJ1-2 . TRBV2 TGTGCCAGCAGTGAAGCGCTTCCGACAGGCCTCTATGGCTACACCTTC CASSEALPTGLYGYTF
. TRBJ2-5 . TRBV27 TGTGCCAGCAGTTTATCGATGACAGTTTATCAAGAGACCCAGTACTTC CASSLSMTVYQETQYF
TRBD1 TRBJ1-2 . TRBV11-2 TGTGCCAGCAGCCCCGGGACAGGGGGCGACGGCTACACCTTC CASSPGTGGDGYTF
. TRBJ2-2 . TRBV5-1 TGCGCCAGCAGGGGGCGCGGTCTCGACACCGGGGAGCTGTTTTTT CASRGRGLDTGELFF
. TRBJ1-5 . TRBV15 TGTGCCACCAGCAGACGGACGGGAATCGGCAATCAGCCCCAGCATTTT CATSRRTGIGNQPQHF
. TRBJ1-1 . TRBV6-1 TGTGCCAGCAGTGAACTGTCCTTAAACACTGAAGCTTTCTTT CASSELSLNTEAFF
. TRBJ1-5 . TRBV13 TGTGCCAGCAGCTTAGGCCTAGGCGGGAGCAATCAGCCCCAGCATTTT CASSLGLGGSNQPQHF
TRBD1 TRBJ2-7 . TRBV30 TGTGCCTCCGGGACAGAGGGATACGAGCAGTACTTC CASGTEGYEQYF
TRBD1 TRBJ1-5 once TRBV30 TGTGCCTGGAGTACTGGGACAGCTAGCAATCAGCCCCAGCATTTT CAWSTGTASNQPQHF
TRBD2 TRBJ2-3 . TRBV14 TGTGCCAGCAGCCAAGATTGGACTAGCGGGGGCACAGATACGCAGTATTTT CASSQDWTSGGTDTQYF
. TRBJ1-3 . TRBV4-1 TGCGCCAGCAGCCAAGTTACAGGGTCTTCTGGAAACACCATATATTTT CASSQVTGSSGNTIYF
TRBD2 TRBJ2-1 few TRBV9 TGTGCCAGCAGCGACCCCGGGACTATCACCTACAATGAGCAGTTCTTC CASSDPGTITYNEQFF
. TRBJ2-1 . TRBV27 TGTGCCAGCAGTCCCGACTACAATGGGCAGTTCTTC CASSPDYNGQFF
. TRBJ1-5 . TRBV19 TGTGCCAGTAGTGGCAGGGGGCCCCAGCATTTT CASSGRGPQHF
TRBD2 TRBJ2-7 once TRBV6-1 TGTGCCAGCATCAACCCGGGAGGCCACGAGCAGTACTTC CASINPGGHEQYF
TRBD1 TRBJ1-3 . TRBV29-1 TGCAGCGCAGCCCGGGACAGCTCTGGAAACACCATATATTTT CSAARDSSGNTIYF
TRBD1 TRBJ1-2 . TRBV11-1 TGTGCCAGCAGGCGTCTCGACAGGGAGACTGGCTACACCTTC CASRRLDRETGYTF
TRBD1 TRBJ2-2 . TRBV7-9 TGTGCCAGCAGCCAGTCCGGGACAGCGAACACCGGGGAGCTGTTTTTT CASSQSGTANTGELFF